These 2 T cell receptor beta chains originate from one sample sequenced in a study of identical twins. A single record per CDR3 protein comes from TCRdb applying MiXCR to the 5' RACE reads. The table shows about 530,000 distinct CDR3 sequences, with 20% to 25% occurring only once. The same sample was also studied in work on yellow fever vaccine responses in identical twins.

Specimen: CD4+ T cells sorted from blood. These receptor sequences come from a woman in her late teens or twenties in good health.

Only a few counts were recorded for this clonotype. The chain links TRBV6-6 to TRBJ1-5; D call uncertain. Trimming pared 2 bases from V and 1 base from J, leaving 3 bases between. The CDR3 sequence is 13 residues long. Germline values: CDR1 MNHNY, CDR2 SVGAGI (reference sequence). The CDR3 reads CASSYGSNQPQHF. The CDR3 region has the DNA TGTGCCAGCAGTTACGGGAGCAATCAGCCCCAGCATTTT.

A few counts support this clonotype. This chain uses TRBV12-3 or TRBV12-4 with TRBJ2-2; D ambiguous. Trimming cost V 6 bases and J 3 bases, with 5 bases left between them. There are 12 residues in the CDR3. CDR3 in amino acids: CASRRYTGELFF. The CDR3 DNA follows: TGTGCCAGCAGGAGGTACACCGGGGAGCTGTTTTTT.